The clone carrying this T cell receptor (beta chain) was seen a handful of times. The antigen remains unidentified. These data originate in a study of beta chain features in type 1 diabetes. Turning to the study itself: Investigators examined 85 million to 110 million sorted cells across all samples.

By way of CD45RO/CCR7/CD25/CD127/CD95/CD27, the CD4+ regulatory, stem cell-like memory, central memory and naive cells were sorted. cDNA synthesis used the whole RNA isolate, giving expressed TCRB sequences. The method was immunoSEQ multiplex PCR; TCRdb's version includes in-frame clones alone and lacks a portion of them. The table has roughly 350,000 clones, roughly a tenth seen once. Germline CDR1 MDHEN, CDR2 SYDVKM. Unmatched junction bases numbered 9, after V lost 4 bases and J lost 0 bases. The CDR3 has 18 amino acids. Study findings and constraints: Type 1 diabetes patients showed a moderate but significant shortening of TCRB CDR3s in all four CD4+ subsets. The question left open here concerned HLA type influencing TCRB rearrangement.

This clonotype originated in a man aged 25-40 years with type 1 diabetes. Material: central memory CD4+ T cells from blood. The chain is built from TRBV28 and TRBJ2-7; the match to TRBD2 covers 13 bases. The CDR3 loop reads CASSSRTRTSGSSYEQYF. Written as DNA, the CDR3 is TGTGCCAGCAGTTCTCGAACCAGGACTAGCGGGAGCTCCTACGAGCAGTACTTC.